One and the same sample provided the 10 T cell receptor beta chains below, sequenced in a study of T-cell reconstitution after alpha-beta-depleted transplantation in children. The TCRbeta library was prepared with unique molecular identifiers. TCRdb itself ran the PCR reads through MiXCR, one entry per CDR3 protein. The table records about 830,000 distinct CDR3 sequences, about 16% of them present only once. Sequences were derived from PBMCs, mostly from graft donor cells, sampled 360 days after TCRalphabeta/CD19-depleted stem cell transplant. The source of these receptors is a male patient between 10 and 17 years old who had a stem cell transplant for acute lymphoblastic leukemia, so the T cells may come from the graft donor.

This clonotype came up a few times. The chain combines TRBV27 with TRBJ2-7, with D possibly matching TRBD2 (5 bases). This CDR3 has 14 amino acids. In germline, CDR1 is MNHEY, CDR2 SMNVEV (reference sequence). Trimming left V 2 bases short and J 7 bases short, with 15 bases between. CDR3 nucleotides: TGTGCCAGCAGTTTAACGCGGGTACAAACTGAGCAGTACTTC. It yields the protein CASSLTRVQTEQYF.

There are a few counts of this clonotype. The chain employs TRBV29-1 and TRBJ2-7; 9 nucleotides line up with TRBD2. This CDR3 is built from 13 residues. In germline, CDR1 is SQVTM, CDR2 ANQGSEA. Trimming took 7 bases from V and 2 from J; bases not matched to a gene: 6. This CDR3 is CSARTSEPYEQYF. The CDR3 nucleotides read TGCAGCGCCAGGACTAGCGAACCCTACGAGCAGTACTTC.

In its sample, this clonotype was seen a few times. The chain joins TRBV2 to TRBJ1-6; 7 bases are a match to TRBD1. V gave up 9 bases and J gave up 5 bases; unmatched junction bases: 4. The CDR3 length is 13 residues. From germline, CDR1 is SNHLY and CDR2 FYNNEI. The CDR3 region is CARKGADNSPLHF. DNA for the CDR3: TGTGCCAGGAAGGGGGCGGATAATTCACCCCTCCACTTT. Combining the CDR3 with reference TRBV2 and TRBJ1-6 gives the whole variable domain EPEVTQTPSHQVTQMGQEVILRCVPISNHLYFYWYRQILGQKVEFLVSFYNNEISEKSEIFDDQFSVERPDGSNFTLKIRSTKLEDSAMYFCARKGADNSPLHFGNGTRLTVT.

This chain joins TRBV18 and TRBJ2-1, with D possibly being TRBD1 (5 bases). The CDR3 consists of 16 residues. The germline gives CDR1 KGHSH, CDR2 LQKENI. The V end was cut by 5 bases, the J end by 6 bases, with 20 bases between. CDR3 residues: CASSIRTGSNPNEQFF. The CDR3 DNA reads as TGTGCCAGCTCAATCCGAACAGGAAGTAACCCCAATGAGCAGTTCTTC.

V is TRBV5-1 and J is TRBJ2-7; D may correspond to TRBD1 or TRBD2 (6 bases each). V lost 2 bases and J 5 bases, leaving 11 bases between the germline ends. CDR3 length equals 13 residues. The germline gives CDR1 SGHRS, CDR2 YFSETQ. The CDR3 is CASSFLGGDEQYF. As DNA, the CDR3 is TGCGCCAGCAGCTTTCTCGGGGGCGACGAGCAGTACTTC.

The chain combines TRBV3-1 with TRBJ2-1, with 9 bases identical to TRBD2. The V segment lost 4 bases and the J segment 4 bases; nucleotides outside the gene matches: 8. CDR1 is LGHDT, CDR2 YNNKEL, per germline (reference sequence). The CDR3 is made up of 16 amino acids. CDR3 bases: TGTGCCAGCAGCCCAGTGGCGGGAGGGCTTTACAATGAGCAGTTCTTC. Protein sequence: CASSPVAGGLYNEQFF.

V usage is TRBV29-1 and J usage is TRBJ1-1; maybe TRBD1 (5 bases). The CDR3 loop spans 13 amino acids. The V end lost 6 bases, the J end lost 0 bases, and 11 bases lay between the germline ends. The germline gives CDR1 SQVTM, CDR2 ANQGSEA. Written as DNA, the CDR3 is TGCAGCGTCACAGGATTCATGAACACTGAAGCTTTCTTT. Translated: CSVTGFMNTEAFF. The entire variable domain, with the rest obtained from reference TRBV29-1 and TRBJ1-1, is as follows: SAVISQKPSRDICQRGTSLTIQCQVDSQVTMMFWYRQQPGQSLTLIATANQGSEATYESGFVIDKFPISRPNLTFSTLTVSNMSPEDSSIYLCSVTGFMNTEAFFGQGTRLTVV.

The V and J genes are TRBV21-1 and TRBJ2-3. TRBV21-1 is deemed a pseudogene. CDR3 length equals 14 residues. In nucleotides, the CDR3 is TGTGCCAGCAGCAAGATTGGCGACGTGGATACGCAGTATTTT. Protein sequence: CASSKIGDVDTQYF.

This clonotype has a handful of counts. The chain links TRBV28 to TRBJ1-6; no reliable D call. Germline V gene data show CDR1 as MDHEN and CDR2 as SYDVKM. Trimming removed 6 bases at V and 5 bases at J, with 14 bases between. The CDR3 runs 15 residues. This CDR3 reads CASRSAQGNNSPLHF. CDR3 DNA sequence: TGTGCCAGCAGGTCCGCCCAAGGCAATAATTCACCCCTCCACTTT.

This chain connects TRBV15 to TRBJ2-7; the D is unclear. CDR1 is LNHNV and CDR2 is YYDKDF in the germline V gene (reference sequence). Between the trimmed V and J ends, which lost 4 bases and 4 bases, there was a span of 2 bases. The CDR3 sequence is 10 residues long. CDR3 sequence (DNA): TGTGCCACCAGCAAATACGAGCAGTACTTC. Translation gives CATSKYEQYF.